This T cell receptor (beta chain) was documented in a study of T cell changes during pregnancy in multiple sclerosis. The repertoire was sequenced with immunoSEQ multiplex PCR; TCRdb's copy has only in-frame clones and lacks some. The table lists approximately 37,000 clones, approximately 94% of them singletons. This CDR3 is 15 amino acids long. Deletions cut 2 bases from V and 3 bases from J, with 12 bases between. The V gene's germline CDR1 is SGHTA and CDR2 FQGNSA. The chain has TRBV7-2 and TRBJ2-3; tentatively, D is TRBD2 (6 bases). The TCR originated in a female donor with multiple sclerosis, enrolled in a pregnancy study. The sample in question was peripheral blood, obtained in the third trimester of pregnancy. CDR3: CASSLKGSGTDTQYF. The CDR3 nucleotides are TGTGCCAGCAGCTTAAAAGGCAGCGGGACAGATACGCAGTATTTT.